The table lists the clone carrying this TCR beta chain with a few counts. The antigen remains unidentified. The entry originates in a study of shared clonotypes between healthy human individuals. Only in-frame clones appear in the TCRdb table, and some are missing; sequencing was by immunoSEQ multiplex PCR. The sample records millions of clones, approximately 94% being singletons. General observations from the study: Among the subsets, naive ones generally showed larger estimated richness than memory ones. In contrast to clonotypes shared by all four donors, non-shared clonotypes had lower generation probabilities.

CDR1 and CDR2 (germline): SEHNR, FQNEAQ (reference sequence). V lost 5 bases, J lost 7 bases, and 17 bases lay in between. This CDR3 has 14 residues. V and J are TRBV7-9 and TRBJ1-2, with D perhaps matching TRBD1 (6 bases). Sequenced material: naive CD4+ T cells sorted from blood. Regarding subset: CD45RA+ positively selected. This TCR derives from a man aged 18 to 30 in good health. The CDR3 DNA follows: TGTGCCAGCAGCCCGGGCGAGGGGGTAACTGGCTACACCTTC. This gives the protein CASSPGEGVTGYTF.